These 10 T cell receptor beta chains were sequenced from one sample in a study of shared clonotypes between healthy human individuals (dated by TCRdb to 2020 to 2022). The library relied on the immunoSEQ multiplex PCR assay. TCRdb limited this immuneACCESS table to in-frame rearrangements with V and J called. A share of clones is missing; checked studies link under half to unresolved V genes, and the rest is unexplained. Here the sample has some 2.4 million clones; 80% to 95% occur a single time. The ten largest make up approximately 0.37% of the sample. Sequenced material: naive CD4+ T cells from PBMCs. What the cell subset or site label conveys for this sample: CD45RA+ positively selected. The receptors were gathered from a man between 18 and 29 years old in good health. Some clones in this sample may be carry-over from other donors' samples.

The chain combines TRBV1 with TRBJ1-1; TRBD1 was called by the table and not checked on the DNA. TRBV1 is tagged as a pseudogene. CDR3 length equals 15 residues. The CDR3 coding sequence is TGCACCAGCAGCAAAGAACAGGGGGCGGTTACTGAAGCTTTCTTT. Protein: CTSSKEQGAVTEAFF.

This chain uses TRBV5-1 with TRBJ2-1, with a possible D match to TRBD2 (6 bases). Trimming left V 6 bases short and J 7 bases short, with 20 bases between. This CDR3 contains 15 residues. Germline loops: CDR1 SGHRS, CDR2 YFSETQ. The CDR3 loop reads CASTIGGFRENEQFF. The CDR3 DNA sequence: TGCGCCAGCACCATCGGGGGTTTCCGCGAGAATGAGCAGTTCTTC.

The chain recombines TRBV7-9 with TRBJ1-5, with TRBD1 matching over 7 bases. CDR1 and CDR2 from the germline V gene are SEHNR and FQNEAQ (reference sequence). This CDR3 has 14 residues. The J segment lost 4 bases and the V segment lost 5 bases, leaving 5 bases of the junction unmatched. The CDR3 loop is CASSTAGGNQPQHF. The CDR3 DNA sequence: TGTGCCAGCAGCACAGCAGGGGGGAATCAGCCCCAGCATTTT.

V is TRBV14 and J is TRBJ2-1, with a weak D call TRBD2 (7 bases). The germline CDR1 and CDR2 sequences are SGHDN and FVKESK. With 3 bases removed from V and 9 bases from J, the gap between germline ends came to 15 bases. There are 14 residues in the CDR3. The DNA of the CDR3 is TGTGCCAGCAGCCAGAGGGGGGGTTCAGCTGAGCAGTTCTTC. Protein product: CASSQRGGSAEQFF. The full variable domain, in which reference TRBV14 and TRBJ2-1 provide the parts outside the CDR3, is EAGVTQFPSHSVIEKGQTVTLRCDPISGHDNLYWYRRVMGKEIKFLLHFVKESKQDESGMPNNRFLAERTGGTYSTLKVQPAELEDSGVYFCASSQRGGSAEQFFGPGTRLTVL.

This chain connects TRBV30 to TRBJ2-7; 10 bases match TRBD1. Germline CDR1 reads GTSNPN; CDR2 reads SVGIG (reference sequence). This CDR3 comprises 14 residues. J was trimmed by 2 bases and V by 8 bases; bases with no gene match: 9. CDR3 region: CAGQEDRGAYEQYF. CDR3 nucleotide sequence: TGTGCCGGCCAAGAGGACAGGGGGGCCTACGAGCAGTACTTC.

The rearrangement links TRBV11-3 to TRBJ1-1; D is uncertain. V was shortened by 5 bases and J by 8 bases, with 12 bases between the two germline ends. The length of the CDR3 is 12 residues. Germline values: CDR1 SGHNT, CDR2 YENEEA. In DNA form, the CDR3 reads TGTGCCAGCAGCCAAGGGTCGGGAGAAGCTTTCTTT. This sequence encodes CASSQGSGEAFF.

CDR3 loop: CASSPSTGGLGKLFF. CDR3 in DNA: TGCGCCAGCAGCCCAAGTACAGGGGGCCTCGGAAAACTGTTTTTT. The chain recombines TRBV5-1 with TRBJ1-4; 9 positions match TRBD1. With 4 bases clipped from V and 10 bases from J, the junction kept 11 bases outside the gene matches. Germline values: CDR1 SGHRS, CDR2 YFSETQ. The CDR3 has 15 residues.

This chain joins TRBV19 and TRBJ1-5, with TRBD1 matching 12 bases. CDR1 LNHDA and CDR2 SQIVND come from the germline V gene (reference sequence). CDR3 length: 15 amino acids. V shed 6 bases, J shed 4 bases, and the junction held 4 bases outside the gene matches. This chain's CDR3 is CASRGTGGWNQPQHF. CDR3 nucleotide sequence: TGTGCCAGTAGGGGGACAGGGGGCTGGAATCAGCCCCAGCATTTT.

CDR3 coding DNA: TGTGCCAGCTCACCAGTAGCGGGAGACCCCGAGCAGTACTTC. Encoded protein: CASSPVAGDPEQYF. This rearrangement joins TRBV18 to TRBJ2-7, with TRBD2 matching 9 bases. V lost 2 bases and J lost 6; bases outside the gene matches: 5. This CDR3 region has 14 residues. Germline V gene sequence: CDR1 KGHSH, CDR2 LQKENI.

CDR3 in amino acids: CAWSHQRDEQFF. The CDR3, as DNA: TGTGCCTGGAGTCACCAGCGGGATGAGCAGTTCTTC. The genes are TRBV30 and TRBJ2-1; D perhaps matches TRBD2 (6 bases). The CDR3 is made up of 12 amino acids. Germline V gene lookup returns CDR1 GTSNPN and CDR2 SVGIG (reference sequence). Between the trimmed V and J ends, which lost 2 bases and 8 bases, there was a span of 10 bases.